The source of this TCR beta chain is a study of T cell responses to AZD1222 COVID-19 vaccine. General study results and limits: The study identified only five or six AZD1222 recipients as seropositive at baseline.

Libraries were prepared by immunoSEQ multiplex PCR; TCRdb keeps only in-frame clonotypes and omits some of them. The sample lists tens of thousands of clones; 84% were seen once. Germline loops: CDR1 MNHEY, CDR2 SVGAGI. There are 14 residues in the CDR3. Deletions cut 6 bases from V and 0 bases from J, with 12 bases between. Of note for this clone: Antigen unknown.

Sequencing used peripheral blood, obtained on day 0 of AZD1222 vaccination. This sequence originates from an adult in good health. The chain employs TRBV6-5 and TRBJ2-7; unclear D gene. The CDR3 DNA reads as TGTGCCAGCAGGGGCGGTTATAGCTCCTACGAGCAGTACTTC. This translates into CASRGGYSSYEQYF.